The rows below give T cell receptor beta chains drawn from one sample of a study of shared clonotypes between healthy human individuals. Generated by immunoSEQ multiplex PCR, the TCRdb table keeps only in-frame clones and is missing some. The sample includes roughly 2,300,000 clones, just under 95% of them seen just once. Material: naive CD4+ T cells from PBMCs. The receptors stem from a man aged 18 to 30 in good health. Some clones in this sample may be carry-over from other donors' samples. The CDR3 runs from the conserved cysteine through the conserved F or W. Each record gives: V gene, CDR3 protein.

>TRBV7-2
CASSPGGLADAKNIQYF
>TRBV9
CASSPGQLNTEAFF
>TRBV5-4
CASKPAVRMSTDTQYF
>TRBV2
CASSPGTSGRARETQYF
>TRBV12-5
CASGLGMLETQYF
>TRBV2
CASSAYERANIQYF
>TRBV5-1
CASSSGQGNEQYF
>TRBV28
CASSFVRSRNEQFF
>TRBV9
CASSTGVYKGQETQYF
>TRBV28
CASSPLNRAGQPQHF
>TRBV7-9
CASTLEGGTEAFF
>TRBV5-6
CASSAAGTGGSYGYTF
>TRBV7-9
CASSLRARLAGVDEQFF
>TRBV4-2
CASSQVGKPGGSGANVLTF
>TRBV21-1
CARDNQPQHF
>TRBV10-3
CAISERDNIQYF
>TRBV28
CASSFRSPPHEQYF
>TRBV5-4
CASSLQGSRYGYTF
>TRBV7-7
CASSFPTSGMGLETQYF
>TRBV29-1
CSVGDGTAWTSGSYEQYF
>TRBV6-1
CASSEGSLGETQYF
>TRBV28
CASAFRGSGANVLTF
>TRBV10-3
CAISESGELSGYTF
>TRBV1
CTSSPGPGRTTGELFF
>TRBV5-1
CASSLAGGRITDEQFF
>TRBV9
CASSPSTRENGYTF
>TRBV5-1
CASSLRSVGGWETQYF
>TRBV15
CATSRDGNEQYF
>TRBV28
CASSQSGRAYNEQFF
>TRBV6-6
CASSYKTQYF
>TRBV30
CAWSGRGVRRYEQYF
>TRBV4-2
CASSQGGVPEQYF
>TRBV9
CASSAPTGVQYF
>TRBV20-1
CSARDTYEQYF
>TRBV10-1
CASSGTRNTGELFF
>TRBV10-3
CAVSPWQVGDEQYF
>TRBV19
CASSIGDTGRETQYF
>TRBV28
CASSLRGYGYTF
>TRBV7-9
CASSPGQGETQYF
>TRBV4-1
CASSLLPREGWETQYF